The next 23 T cell receptor beta chains were all read from a single sample in a study of T-cell reconstitution after alpha-beta-depleted transplantation in children. It was with unique molecular identifiers that the TCRbeta library was prepared. TCRdb passed the PCR reads through MiXCR, listing each CDR3 protein once. Here the sample spans around 300,000 distinct CDR3 sequences, about a quarter being singletons. Sequences were derived from PBMCs, mostly from graft donor cells, sampled 180 days after TCRalphabeta/CD19-depleted stem cell transplant. The receptors were sampled from a male patient between 10 and 17 years old who had a stem cell transplant for acute lymphoblastic leukemia, so the T cells may come from the graft donor.

The V call is TRBV7-8, the J call TRBJ1-1, with D possibly matching TRBD1 (6 bases). Germline V gene sequence: CDR1 SGHVS, CDR2 FQNEAQ. This CDR3 region has 13 residues. V was shortened by 5 bases and J by 6 bases, with 13 bases between the two germline ends. This CDR3 is CASSRNRVAEAFF. CDR3 coding DNA: TGTGCCAGCAGCCGCAACAGGGTTGCTGAAGCTTTCTTT.

V and J are TRBV7-2 and TRBJ2-1, with 10 bases identical to TRBD2. V lost 4 bases, J lost 8 bases, and 14 bases stayed unmatched. From germline, CDR1 is SGHTA and CDR2 FQGNSA. The CDR3 spans 17 residues. CDR3 nucleotide sequence: TGTGCCAGCAGCTCATGGGGGGTGACGGGACTAGCGCATGAGCAGTTCTTC. Encoded protein: CASSSWGVTGLAHEQFF.

This chain uses TRBV20-1 with TRBJ1-5; D gene ambiguous. V was shortened by 2 bases and J by 2 bases, with 10 bases between the two germline ends. CDR1 is DFQATT and CDR2 is SNEGSKA in the germline V gene (reference sequence). CDR3 size: 14 residues. The DNA for the CDR3 is TGCAGTGCTAGACCCTTCGGGGGCAATCAGCCCCAGCATTTT. Its translation: CSARPFGGNQPQHF.

The rearrangement uses TRBV6-2 or TRBV6-3 and TRBJ1-1; D is ambiguous. V lost 0 bases and J lost 3, with 8 bases in between. CDR1 and CDR2 from the germline V gene are MNHEY and SVGEGT. This CDR3 has 14 amino acids. Written as DNA, the CDR3 is TGTGCCAGCAGTTACTCGGGCAGTTACACTGAAGCTTTCTTT. Translating gives CASSYSGSYTEAFF.

This clonotype appeared a few times. This chain uses TRBV27 with TRBJ1-1; D unresolved. V lost 5 bases to trimming and J lost 11 bases, with 12 bases between them. The CDR3 loop spans 11 amino acids. Germline V lookup: CDR1 MNHEY, CDR2 SMNVEV (reference sequence). DNA for the CDR3: TGTGCCAGCAGTACCTACAGTGAGGCTTTCTTT. Translation: CASSTYSEAFF.

The chain combines TRBV3-1 with TRBJ2-7; weak D call: TRBD2 (6 bases). The CDR3 sequence is 15 residues long. Per germline, CDR1 LGHDT and CDR2 YNNKEL (reference sequence). V dropped 1 base and J dropped 4 bases, with 14 bases sitting between them. CDR3 sequence reads: CASSQGIRGTYEQYF. The DNA for the CDR3 is TGTGCCAGCAGCCAAGGGATACGGGGGACTTACGAGCAGTACTTC.

This clonotype was counted many times. The CDR3 DNA is TGTGCCAGCAGCAACAGGGGCTCCTACGAGCAGTACTTC. It translates to CASSNRGSYEQYF. The J gene is TRBJ2-7, the V gene TRBV7-9; 7 nucleotides line up with TRBD1. Looked up from germline, CDR1 is SEHNR and CDR2 is FQNEAQ (reference sequence). V gave up 5 bases and J gave up 0 bases; unmatched junction bases: 1. This CDR3 contains 13 residues.

The J gene is TRBJ1-1, the V gene TRBV9; D gene ambiguous. Trimming took 0 bases from V and 0 from J, leaving 9 bases between them. The CDR3 consists of 15 residues. CDR1 is SGDLS and CDR2 is YYNGEE in the germline V gene. In DNA form, the CDR3 reads TGTGCCAGCAGCGTAGAGGGCAGACTGAACACTGAAGCTTTCTTT. Amino acid sequence: CASSVEGRLNTEAFF. Looking up the rest from reference TRBV9 and TRBJ1-1 gives the full variable domain: DSGVTQTPKHLITATGQRVTLRCSPRSGDLSVYWYQQSLDQGLQFLIQYYNGEERAKGNILERFSAQQFPDLHSELNLSSLELGDSALYFCASSVEGRLNTEAFFGQGTRLTVV.

This clonotype turned up a few times. The chain is built from TRBV20-1 and TRBJ2-3; D perhaps matches TRBD2 (6 bases). V shed 1 base and J shed 1 base, with 9 bases lying between them. The CDR3 consists of 14 residues. The germline V gene encodes CDR1 DFQATT and CDR2 SNEGSKA (reference sequence). CDR3 sequence reads: CSARAQRGTDTQYF. In DNA form, the CDR3 reads TGCAGTGCTAGAGCTCAGCGGGGCACAGATACGCAGTATTTT.

This sequence joins TRBV11-2 and TRBJ1-1; D call uncertain. The ends were cut back, 0 bases at V and 6 bases at J, with 5 bases in the middle. Germline V gene sequence: CDR1 SGHAT, CDR2 FQNNGV. This CDR3 has 12 amino acids. CDR3 amino acids: CASSLEGPEAFF. The CDR3, as DNA: TGTGCCAGCAGCTTAGAGGGCCCTGAAGCTTTCTTT.

The rearrangement joins TRBV20-1 to TRBJ2-1; 8 bases fit TRBD2. This CDR3 has 16 amino acids. The germline V gene has CDR1 DFQATT and CDR2 SNEGSKA (reference sequence). V gave up 1 base and J gave up 2 bases; unmatched junction bases: 7. CDR3 nucleotide sequence: TGCAGTGCTAGAGCCGGGACTAGGTCTCCCTACAATGAGCAGTTCTTC. This sequence encodes CSARAGTRSPYNEQFF.

This clonotype was observed a handful of times. V and J are TRBV20-1 and TRBJ1-2; 8 nucleotides match TRBD1. CDR1 is DFQATT, CDR2 SNEGSKA, per germline (reference sequence). Germline trimming cut 0 bases from V and 4 bases from J; bases unmatched to any gene: 7. This CDR3 has 15 residues. For the CDR3, the DNA is TGCAGTGCTAGAGAGTCCAGGGGGCGCAGCTATGGCTACACCTTC. This encodes CSARESRGRSYGYTF.

The V and J genes are TRBV5-1 and TRBJ1-3; D call uncertain. This CDR3 has 14 amino acids. CDR1 SGHRS and CDR2 YFSETQ come from the germline V gene. V dropped 1 base and J dropped 2 bases, with 7 bases sitting between them. CDR3 protein: CASSLKDAGNTIYF. The CDR3 DNA follows: TGCGCCAGCAGCTTGAAGGACGCTGGAAACACCATATATTTT.

This clonotype was detected only a few times. The chain joins TRBV3-1 to TRBJ2-5; D assignment may be TRBD1 or TRBD2 (5 bases each). Trimming shortened V by 1 base and J by 1 base, and 16 bases separated the two germline ends. CDR1 LGHDT and CDR2 YNNKEL come from the germline V gene (reference sequence). CDR3 length: 17 amino acids. This CDR3 is CASSQVGAGWIQETQYF. In nucleotides, the CDR3 is TGTGCCAGCAGCCAAGTCGGGGCAGGTTGGATCCAAGAGACCCAGTACTTC.

This sequence joins TRBV2 and TRBJ2-3; 9 bases fit TRBD1. Germline CDR1 SNHLY, CDR2 FYNNEI. J was trimmed by 3 bases and V by 7 bases; bases with no gene match: 14. The CDR3 length is 17 residues. The CDR3 DNA reads as TGTGCCAGCACCTTAACTCGGACAGGGGAGATTACAGATACGCAGTATTTT. Translation gives CASTLTRTGEITDTQYF.

The CDR3 sequence: CASTLWRERDYNEQFF. The CDR3 DNA sequence: TGTGCCAGCACCCTTTGGCGGGAGAGGGACTACAATGAGCAGTTCTTC. This chain uses TRBV21-1 with TRBJ2-1; the table names TRBD1, a call not compared with the DNA. TRBV21-1 is described as a pseudogene. The CDR3 loop spans 16 amino acids.

This clonotype has just a few counts. The chain couples TRBV7-2 to TRBJ2-2, with 9 bases lining up with TRBD2. V was pared by 0 bases and J by 6 bases, with 14 bases of the junction left unmatched. The CDR3 has 19 residues. From germline, CDR1 is SGHTA and CDR2 FQGNSA. The CDR3 DNA reads TGTGCCAGCAGCTTAGCGTGGTTCCCCGCTAGCGGGAAATCCGGGGAGCTGTTTTTT. Its protein is CASSLAWFPASGKSGELFF.

The chain carries TRBV5-8 and TRBJ2-1, with D perhaps matching TRBD1 or TRBD2 (6 bases each). This CDR3 comprises 17 residues. V lost 10 bases and J 3 bases, leaving 26 bases between the germline ends. The germline gives CDR1 SGHTS, CDR2 YDEGEE. CDR3 residues: CAGSLGGLTGFYNEQFF. DNA for the CDR3: TGTGCCGGGTCCTTAGGGGGACTCACCGGATTCTACAATGAGCAGTTCTTC. Full variable domain (rest looked up from reference TRBV5-8 and TRBJ2-1): EAGVTQSPTHLIKTRGQQATLRCSPISGHTSVYWYQQALGLGLQFLLWYDEGEERNRGNFPPRFSGRQFPNYSSELNVNALELEDSALYLCAGSLGGLTGFYNEQFFGPGTRLTVL.

The rearrangement links TRBV10-1 to TRBJ1-1; D is unresolved. This CDR3 is 17 amino acids long. Germline V gives CDR1 WNHNN, CDR2 SYGVQD (reference sequence). Trimming took 0 bases from V and 1 from J, leaving 15 bases between them. The CDR3 bases are TGCGCCAGCAGTGAGTCTGGGGTTGAGATGGGGAACACTGAAGCTTTCTTT. This codes for CASSESGVEMGNTEAFF.

CDR3 amino acids: CASSNRDRVSEAFF. DNA for the CDR3: TGTGCCAGCAGCAACCGGGACAGGGTGTCTGAAGCTTTCTTT. This rearrangement joins TRBV3-1 to TRBJ1-1; 9 positions agree with TRBD1. The CDR3 is 14 residues long. Unmatched junction bases numbered 7, after V lost 5 bases and J lost 6 bases. Germline V gene data show CDR1 as LGHDT and CDR2 as YNNKEL (reference sequence).

Ten or more counts support this clonotype. The rearrangement joins TRBV5-5 to TRBJ2-7, with D possibly called TRBD1 or TRBD2 (6 bases each). CDR3 length: 15 residues. Germline V gene data show CDR1 as SGHKS and CDR2 as YYEKEE (reference sequence). The V end was cut by 0 bases, the J end by 6 bases, with 16 bases between. The CDR3 DNA reads TGTGCCAGCAGCTTGGTGGGGGGCAACGGGGTCGAGCAGTACTTC. Amino acid sequence: CASSLVGGNGVEQYF.

A few counts support this clonotype. V is TRBV5-1 and J is TRBJ1-5; 9 bases align to TRBD1. CDR1 is SGHRS, CDR2 YFSETQ, per germline. The CDR3 sequence is 16 residues long. V lost 4 bases, J lost 7 bases, and 12 bases stayed unmatched. CDR3 loop: CASSPTGTGSSQPQHF. The CDR3 nucleotides are TGCGCCAGCAGCCCGACCGGGACAGGGAGCAGCCAGCCCCAGCATTTT.

The chain combines TRBV4-1 with TRBJ2-5; 13 positions agree with TRBD2. Trimming removed 9 bases from V and 0 bases from J; junction bases left unmatched: 10. Germline-derived CDR1 and CDR2 are MGHRA and YSYEKL. There are 17 residues in the CDR3. CDR3 amino acids: CASMRLAGGPYQETQYF. CDR3 sequence (DNA): TGCGCCAGTATGAGACTAGCGGGAGGACCGTACCAAGAGACCCAGTACTTC.